These 13 T cell receptor beta chains were all obtained from the same sample, sequenced in a study of blood T cell repertoires in COVID-19. TCRdb's table, derived via immunoSEQ multiplex PCR, lists solely in-frame clones and lacks some. Altogether 350,000 or so clones are present, almost 90% being singletons, with the ten largest covering approximately 1%. Sequencing was done on a sample of PBMCs or T cells enriched from blood (not recorded which). The receptors come from a woman aged 30 to 39 who had been exposed to COVID-19.

This clone occurred a few times. The V call is TRBV27, the J call TRBJ1-1; a weak D match, TRBD1 (5 bases). Trimming took off 8 bases at V and 4 bases at J, with 20 bases between the two ends. This CDR3 has 15 residues. Germline V gives CDR1 MNHEY, CDR2 SMNVEV (reference sequence). The CDR3 DNA follows: TGTGCCAGCCGACGCGGGGCAAGTGAGCCCACTGAAGCTTTCTTT. Its translation: CASRRGASEPTEAFF.

CDR3 amino acids: CASSLSPLRGWELFF. CDR3 coding DNA: TGTGCCAGCAGCTTATCCCCTTTGCGGGGCTGGGAGCTGTTTTTT. This chain joins TRBV7-3 and TRBJ2-2; D might be TRBD2 (6 bases). The germline CDR1 and CDR2 sequences are SGHTA and FQGTGA. Between the trimmed V and J ends, which lost 2 bases and 9 bases, there was a span of 16 bases. The CDR3 spans 15 residues.

The genes are TRBV7-9 and TRBJ2-4, with 9 bases fitting TRBD1. CDR1 is SEHNR, CDR2 FQNEAQ, per germline (reference sequence). There are 15 residues in the CDR3. V lost 4 bases to trimming and J lost 4 bases; unmatched junction nucleotides: 5. The CDR3 nucleotides read TGTGCCAGCAGCTACGAGGACAGGGGTAAAAACATTCAGTACTTC. Translating gives CASSYEDRGKNIQYF.

This clone appeared a single time. The chain uses TRBV29-1 and TRBJ2-7, with TRBD2 matching over 7 bases. From germline, CDR1 is SQVTM and CDR2 ANQGSEA. After removal of 0 bases from V and 7 bases from J, the junction contained 12 bases not matched to a gene. The CDR3 runs 15 residues. CDR3 sequence: CSVEDPERPGGEQYF. CDR3 nucleotides: TGCAGCGTTGAAGATCCGGAGAGGCCGGGGGGAGAGCAGTACTTC.

The genes are TRBV7-9 and TRBJ2-2; D unclear. The germline V and J ends were trimmed by 2 bases and 2 bases, with 6 bases remaining between them. This CDR3 comprises 14 residues. Germline CDR1 reads SEHNR; CDR2 reads FQNEAQ (reference sequence). The CDR3 DNA reads as TGTGCCAGCAGCTTAATGAGAAACACCGGGGAGCTGTTTTTT. Protein product: CASSLMRNTGELFF.

The rearrangement joins TRBV2 to TRBJ2-7; 8 bases fit TRBD2. This CDR3 region has 14 residues. Germline V lookup: CDR1 SNHLY, CDR2 FYNNEI. Trimming at V came to 3 bases and at J to 0 bases, leaving 1 base not matched to a gene. The CDR3 loop is CASSDLAGSYEQYF. The DNA of the CDR3 is TGTGCCAGCAGTGATCTAGCGGGCTCCTACGAGCAGTACTTC.

The J gene is TRBJ2-1, the V gene TRBV7-9; TRBD1 matches at 9 bases. The CDR3 is 15 residues long. Trimming at V came to 4 bases and at J to 4 bases, leaving 5 bases not matched to a gene. Germline loops: CDR1 SEHNR, CDR2 FQNEAQ (reference sequence). The CDR3 bases are TGTGCCAGCAGCTCGGGGACAGGGATTTACAATGAGCAGTTCTTC. Translated, it gives CASSSGTGIYNEQFF.

This clone was seen only once. The rearrangement links TRBV29-1 to TRBJ1-1; D uncertain. CDR3 length: 13 residues. Trimming stripped 3 bases from V and 0 bases from J, with 8 bases between. Germline values: CDR1 SQVTM, CDR2 ANQGSEA. Here the CDR3 reads CSVELQLNTEAFF. CDR3 bases: TGCAGCGTTGAGCTCCAGTTGAACACTGAAGCTTTCTTT.

The rearrangement joins TRBV27 to TRBJ1-1; 8 nucleotides line up with TRBD1. Germline CDR1 MNHEY, CDR2 SMNVEV (reference sequence). Losses at the gene ends were 5 bases for V and 1 base for J; bases not matched to a gene: 9. The CDR3 is made up of 16 amino acids. The chain's CDR3 is CASSPWTGNPNTEAFF. The CDR3 DNA reads TGTGCCAGCAGTCCATGGACAGGGAACCCGAACACTGAAGCTTTCTTT.

The chain links TRBV28 to TRBJ2-7, with 8 bases identical to TRBD2. Trimming at V came to 4 bases and at J to 1 base, leaving 3 bases not matched to a gene. This CDR3 region has 14 residues. Germline assignment: CDR1 MDHEN and CDR2 SYDVKM. The CDR3: CASSSPSGSYEQYF. As DNA, the CDR3 is TGTGCCAGCAGTTCACCTAGCGGGTCCTACGAGCAGTACTTC.

V usage is TRBV28 and J usage is TRBJ1-6; D might be TRBD1 (5 bases). The CDR3 contains 13 residues. Germline lookup yields CDR1 MDHEN and CDR2 SYDVKM. Deletions cut 9 bases from V and 10 bases from J, with 16 bases between. For the CDR3, the DNA is TGTGCCAGTCGGATCGGGGGATCCTCACCCCTCCACTTT. Protein sequence: CASRIGGSSPLHF. Full variable domain (rest looked up from reference TRBV28 and TRBJ1-6): DVKVTQSSRYLVKRTGEKVFLECVQDMDHENMFWYRQDPGLGLRLIYFSYDVKMKEKGDIPEGYSVSREKKERFSLILESASTNQTSMYLCASRIGGSSPLHFGNGTRLTVT.

The chain is built from TRBV30 and TRBJ1-1, with a weak D call TRBD1 (6 bases). This CDR3 is 11 amino acids long. V shed 7 bases and J shed 4 bases, with 10 bases lying between them. Germline assignment: CDR1 GTSNPN and CDR2 SVGIG (reference sequence). CDR3 bases: TGTGCCTACAGGGTTGGCACTGAAGCTTTCTTT. Translating gives CAYRVGTEAFF.

The gene calls are TRBV18 and TRBJ2-1, with 11 bases that match TRBD2. The CDR3 has 15 residues. V lost 2 bases, J lost 5 bases, and 2 bases stayed unmatched. In germline, CDR1 is KGHSH, CDR2 LQKENI. CDR3 protein: CASSPLLAGDNEQFF. CDR3 nucleotides: TGTGCCAGCTCACCATTACTAGCGGGGGACAATGAGCAGTTCTTC.